The source of this TCR beta chain is a study of neurological immune-mediated disorders. Findings and caveats of the study: When repertoires were grouped phylogenetically, those of 18 of 34 multiple sclerosis patients fell into one related-CDR3 cluster, a possible signature. The absence of any CDR3 amino acid sequence shared by expanded clones across subjects suggests that repertoires were private in all groups. With the multiple sclerosis repertoire cluster, none of the clinical or MRI features showed an association.

CDR3 length equals 14 residues. Looked up from germline, CDR1 is SGHDT and CDR2 is YYEEEE. V shed 2 bases and J 9 bases; nucleotides not matched to a gene: 3. Time point indicated: longitudinal time-point 2. With 10-nucleotide random UMIs, 5'RACE was used to make the cDNA. TCRdb passed the 5' RACE reads through MiXCR, listing each CDR3 protein once. The repertoire has approximately 80,000 distinct CDR3 sequences, around 6% of them found once; the top ten carry approximately 8%. This clonotype was observed at least ten times. Its antigen is unidentified. Sequencing was done on a sample of PBMCs. The clonotype was recovered from an older woman with multiple sclerosis. The chain joins TRBV5-6 to TRBJ1-6; 9 bases line up with TRBD1. CDR3 DNA: TGTGCCAGCAGCTTTCCGGGACAGGGTTCACCCCTCCACTTT. This gives the protein CASSFPGQGSPLHF.